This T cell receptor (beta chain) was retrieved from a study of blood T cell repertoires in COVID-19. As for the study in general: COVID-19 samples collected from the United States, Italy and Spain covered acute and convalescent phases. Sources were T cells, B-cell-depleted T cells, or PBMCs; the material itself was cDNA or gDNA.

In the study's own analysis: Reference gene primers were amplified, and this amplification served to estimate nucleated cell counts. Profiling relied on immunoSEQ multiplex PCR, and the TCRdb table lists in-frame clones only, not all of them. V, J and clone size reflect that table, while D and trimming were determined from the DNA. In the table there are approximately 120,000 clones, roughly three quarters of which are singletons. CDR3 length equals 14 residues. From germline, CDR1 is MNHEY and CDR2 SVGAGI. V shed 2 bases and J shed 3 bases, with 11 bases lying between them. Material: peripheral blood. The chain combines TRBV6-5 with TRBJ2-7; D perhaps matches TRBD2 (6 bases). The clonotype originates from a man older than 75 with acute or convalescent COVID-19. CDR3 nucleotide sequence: TGTGCCAGCAGTTACGCCAGGGAGGTCTACGAGCAGTACTTC. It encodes CASSYAREVYEQYF.